This T cell receptor beta chain was obtained from a study of T-cell memory formation after mild COVID-19. Study-level results: Contracting CD4+ clones sat mainly in CM and EM; CD8+ in EMRA. There were some responding clones in pre-infection memory, which suggested that cross-reactive memory had joined.

In this sample, this clonotype turned up a few times. The antigen is undetermined. After 5'RACE with constant-segment primers, TCR alpha and TCR beta cDNA libraries carrying sample barcodes and UMIs were obtained. MiXCR, applied by TCRdb to the 5' RACE reads, yields one record per CDR3 protein. The table lists 550,000 to 700,000 distinct CDR3 sequences, roughly 17% of them singletons. The germline CDR1 and CDR2 sequences are SGHKS and YYEKEE (reference sequence). The V and J ends lost 0 bases and 4 bases respectively, with 8 bases between them. There are 14 residues in the CDR3. V is TRBV5-5 and J is TRBJ1-5, with D hard to call. The sequenced sample was PBMCs or a T cell subset sorted from them (not recorded which). The source of this sequence is an adult woman who had mild COVID-19 (a few samples of this study predate the infection). Cell type and time point are not known. In nucleotides, the CDR3 is TGTGCCAGCAGCTTGGGGACCCATAATCAGCCCCAGCATTTT. Translating gives CASSLGTHNQPQHF.